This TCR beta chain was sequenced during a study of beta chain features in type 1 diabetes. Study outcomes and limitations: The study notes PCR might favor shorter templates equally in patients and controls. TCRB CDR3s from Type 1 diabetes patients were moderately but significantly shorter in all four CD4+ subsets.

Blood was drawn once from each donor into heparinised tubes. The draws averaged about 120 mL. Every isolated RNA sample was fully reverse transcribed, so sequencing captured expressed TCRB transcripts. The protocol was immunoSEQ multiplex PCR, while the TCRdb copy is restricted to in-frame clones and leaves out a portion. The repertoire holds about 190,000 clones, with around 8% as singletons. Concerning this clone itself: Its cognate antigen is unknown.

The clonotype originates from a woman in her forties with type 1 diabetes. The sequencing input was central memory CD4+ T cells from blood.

As DNA, the CDR3 is TGTGCCAGCAGGACAGGGGGAGAGACCCAGTACTTC. Protein: CASRTGGETQYF. The rearrangement joins TRBV5-6 to TRBJ2-5, with 9 bases identical to TRBD1. The trim removed 5 bases at V and 4 bases at J, leaving 0 bases unmatched. The CDR3 is 12 amino acids. CDR1 and CDR2 from the germline V gene are SGHDT and YYEEEE.